These 16 T cell receptor beta chains were all obtained from the same sample, sequenced in a study of human T cells and chemical hapten exposure. TCRdb reanalysed the RACE reads using MiXCR and keeps one entry per CDR3 protein. The table lists roughly 80,000 distinct CDR3 sequences, 7% to 9.5% of them singletons. Documented time point: healthy volunteer bleed at 6 weeks. Whole blood, unfractionated, served as the material for total RNA extraction. The sequencing input was whole blood. The receptors were sampled from a female donor in good health. Some clones in this sample may be carry-over from other donors' samples.

The table lists this clonotype with many counts. J is TRBJ2-1 and V is TRBV7-7; a weak D match, TRBD2 (5 bases). This CDR3 spans 16 amino acids. CDR1 and CDR2 from the germline V gene are SSHAT and FNYEAQ (reference sequence). Trimming shortened V by 5 bases and J by 0 bases, and 14 bases separated the two germline ends. The CDR3 here is CASSPRTGSSYNEQFF. The CDR3 region has the DNA TGTGCCAGCAGCCCACGGACGGGAAGCTCCTACAATGAGCAGTTCTTC.

This clonotype appeared a few times. V and J are TRBV7-8 and TRBJ2-1; D not certain. The CDR3 is 16 amino acids. The V gene's germline CDR1 is SGHVS and CDR2 FQNEAQ. V was pared by 6 bases and J by 4 bases, with 19 bases between. The CDR3 DNA reads TGTGCCAGCAGTTTCGCGGCCTGGGATTTGTACAATGAGCAGTTCTTC. It specifies CASSFAAWDLYNEQFF.

V and J are TRBV6-5 and TRBJ1-5; tentatively, D is TRBD1 (6 bases). Looked up from germline, CDR1 is MNHEY and CDR2 is SVGAGI. The CDR3 is 13 amino acids. V was trimmed by 7 bases and J by 2 bases, leaving 9 bases between them. The CDR3 reads CASTGHRNQPQHF. CDR3 DNA: TGTGCCAGCACGGGACACCGCAATCAGCCCCAGCATTTT.

This clonotype appeared a few times. V gene TRBV4-2 combines with J gene TRBJ2-3; 7 nucleotides line up with TRBD2. V shed 0 bases, J shed 1 base, and the junction held 10 bases outside the gene matches. The CDR3 has 18 residues. Germline-derived CDR1 and CDR2 are LGHNA and YNFKEQ. CDR3 coding DNA: TGTGCCAGCAGCCAAGATGCAGCGCGGAGCGGGGGCACAGATACGCAGTATTTT. This sequence encodes CASSQDAARSGGTDTQYF.

This chain links TRBV27 with TRBJ2-7, with TRBD1 identical over 7 bases. Germline V gene lookup returns CDR1 MNHEY and CDR2 SMNVEV (reference sequence). Trimming at V came to 3 bases and at J to 4 bases, leaving 6 bases not matched to a gene. The CDR3 loop spans 14 amino acids. CDR3: CASSFARGSYEQYF. DNA for the CDR3: TGTGCCAGCAGTTTTGCCAGGGGGTCATACGAGCAGTACTTC.

This clonotype was detected many times. The V call is TRBV2, the J call TRBJ1-5; no firm D call. Germline-derived CDR1 and CDR2 are SNHLY and FYNNEI. The CDR3 runs 14 residues. Trimming took 0 bases from V and 2 from J, leaving 5 bases between them. As DNA, the CDR3 is TGTGCCAGCAGTGAAGCGCTTCGCAATCAGCCCCAGCATTTT. This encodes CASSEALRNQPQHF.

The chain combines TRBV6-5 with TRBJ1-1, with D maybe TRBD1 (5 bases). The CDR3 has 15 amino acids. V was clipped by 6 bases and J by 4 bases, with 18 bases between them. Per the germline V gene, CDR1 is MNHEY and CDR2 is SVGAGI. The CDR3 protein is CASSSFRGRGTEAFF. The CDR3 DNA is TGTGCCAGCAGCTCTTTCCGGGGCCGCGGCACTGAAGCTTTCTTT.

This clonotype was counted many times. V usage is TRBV4-3 and J usage is TRBJ1-5, with D unclear. The CDR3 is made up of 16 amino acids. Germline V gene data show CDR1 as LGHNA and CDR2 as YSLEER. Trimming cost V 0 bases and J 5 bases, with 14 bases left between them. CDR3 in amino acids: CASSQDLGRRDQPQHF. The DNA for the CDR3 is TGCGCCAGCAGCCAAGATCTGGGTCGACGTGATCAGCCCCAGCATTTT.

This clonotype was observed at least ten times. The chain is built from TRBV12-3 or TRBV12-4 and TRBJ1-1; D is ambiguous. V was pared by 3 bases and J by 5 bases, with 13 bases between. The CDR3 loop spans 14 amino acids. CDR3 amino acids: CASSFQGVRTEAFF. DNA of the CDR3: TGTGCCAGCAGTTTTCAAGGCGTAAGGACTGAAGCTTTCTTT.

This clonotype was observed a few times. The rearrangement joins TRBV7-8 to TRBJ1-5; TRBD1 matches 8 bases. Germline CDR1 reads SGHVS; CDR2 reads FQNEAQ. The CDR3 contains 14 residues. The V segment lost 4 bases and the J segment 6 bases; nucleotides outside the gene matches: 5. CDR3: CASSYRGTGQPQHF. The CDR3 coding sequence is TGTGCCAGCAGCTACAGGGGGACGGGTCAGCCCCAGCATTTT. Supplemented by reference TRBV7-8 and TRBJ1-5, the full variable domain reads GAGVSQSPRYKVAKRGQDVALRCDPISGHVSLFWYQQALGQGPEFLTYFQNEAQLDKSGLPSDRFFAERPEGSVSTLKIQRTQQEDSAVYLCASSYRGTGQPQHFGDGTRLSIL.

Note on this clonotype: This may arise from a read error, as a much more abundant clone is one base away. V gene TRBV20-1 combines with J gene TRBJ2-7; TRBD1 or TRBD2 may be the D gene (5 bases each). The CDR3 extends over 15 amino acids. Germline V gives CDR1 DFQATT, CDR2 SNEGSKA (reference sequence). Trimming took off 1 base at V and 4 bases at J, with 17 bases between the two ends. The CDR3 is CSARVLGQGGYEQYF. Here the CDR3 DNA reads TGCAGTGCTAGAGTCCTAGGACAAGGCGGGTACGAGCAGTACTTC.

This clonotype came up many times. The V gene is TRBV7-8, the J gene TRBJ1-4, with 9 nucleotides matching TRBD1. The V and J ends lost 4 bases and 7 bases, in that order; junction bases with no gene match: 4. This CDR3 has 14 residues. Looked up from germline, CDR1 is SGHVS and CDR2 is FQNEAQ. CDR3 in amino acids: CASSYTGGSEKLFF. The DNA of the CDR3 is TGTGCCAGCAGCTATACAGGGGGCTCTGAAAAACTGTTTTTT.

The chain employs TRBV21-1 and TRBJ2-7; no DNA check was done on the table's D call, TRBD1. TRBV21-1 is noted as a pseudogene. The CDR3 is 19 residues long. The CDR3 DNA follows: TGTGCCAGCAGCACCCCCCAACCGGGGGCGGGGGGGACCTCCTACGAGCAGTACTTC. It translates to CASSTPQPGAGGTSYEQYF.

This clonotype was observed many times. The chain joins TRBV4-3 to TRBJ1-2, with D perhaps matching TRBD1 (5 bases). Germline V lookup: CDR1 LGHNA, CDR2 YSLEER. This CDR3 contains 20 residues. V lost 1 base, J lost 10 bases, and 34 bases lay in between. Written as DNA, the CDR3 is TGCGCCAGCAGCCAAGGCAGAAGGGGCGCGTCTAACAGGAGTGTACTAGCCTACACCTTC. It translates to CASSQGRRGASNRSVLAYTF.

This clonotype was observed a few times. The gene calls are TRBV3-1 and TRBJ2-7; the D gene is possibly TRBD1 (6 bases). The CDR3 is made up of 15 amino acids. In germline, CDR1 is LGHDT, CDR2 YNNKEL (reference sequence). V lost 4 bases to trimming and J lost 1 base, with 14 bases between them. The CDR3 here is CASSPRTRGSYEQYF. Here the CDR3 DNA reads TGTGCCAGCAGCCCCCGGACCAGGGGTTCCTACGAGCAGTACTTC.

This clonotype was observed at least ten times. The chain is built from TRBV6-1 and TRBJ1-5, with a possible D match to TRBD1 (5 bases). The CDR3 has 15 amino acids. V was trimmed by 6 bases and J by 3 bases, leaving 15 bases between them. Per the germline V gene, CDR1 is MNHNS and CDR2 is SASEGT. The CDR3: CASSQKGANNQPQHF. CDR3 in DNA: TGTGCCAGCAGCCAGAAAGGGGCCAACAATCAGCCCCAGCATTTT.